A selection of T cell receptor beta chains follows, all from one sample in a study of blood T cell repertoires in COVID-19. Sequencing was performed with immunoSEQ multiplex PCR; in TCRdb, only in-frame clones are kept and a portion is missing. The table lists around 70,000 clones, more than 75% of them singletons. Sequencing input: peripheral blood. These receptors were collected from a man aged 45-65 years with active COVID-19. Each CDR3 is given with its conserved first and last residue. D genes are given only for firm matches. Clone size is shown for a subset of rows, as once, few, many or a class of expanded clone.

CDR3 | DNA | D | V | size | J
CASSPTGVRGANYGYTF | TGTGCCAGCAGCCCGACGGGGGTACGGGGGGCTAACTATGGCTACACCTTC | - | TRBV5-6 | - | TRBJ1-2
CASSGPDRGGDTQYF | TGTGCCAGCAGTGGGCCGGACAGGGGGGGAGATACGCAGTATTTT | TRBD1 | TRBV6-6 | few | TRBJ2-3
CASSQSIAERSYGYTF | TGCGCCAGCAGCCAATCGATTGCGGAGAGAAGCTATGGCTACACCTTC | - | TRBV4-1 | - | TRBJ1-2
CASSFTGGDQPQHF | TGCGCCAGCAGCTTCACAGGGGGGGATCAGCCCCAGCATTTT | TRBD1 | TRBV5-1 | - | TRBJ1-5
CASSQTGTGASPLHF | TGTGCCAGCAGCCAAACCGGGACAGGGGCCTCACCCCTCCACTTT | TRBD1 | TRBV3-1/TRBV3-2 | - | TRBJ1-6
CASSWSGQFRYSNQPQHF | TGTGCCAGCAGCTGGTCGGGACAGTTTCGGTATAGCAATCAGCCCCAGCATTTT | TRBD1 | TRBV7-3 | - | TRBJ1-5
CATSDRITDTQYF | TGTGCCACCAGCGACAGGATCACAGATACGCAGTATTTT | - | TRBV15 | - | TRBJ2-3
CAWSRQGSETQYF | TGTGCCTGGAGTCGACAGGGTTCGGAGACCCAGTACTTC | TRBD1 | TRBV30 | - | TRBJ2-5
CATGSSGSFLKETQYF | TGTGCCACCGGCTCTAGCGGGAGTTTCCTCAAAGAGACCCAGTACTTC | TRBD2 | TRBV24-1 | - | TRBJ2-5
CASSTMTGGSSGNTIYF | TGTGCCAGCAGTACCATGACAGGGGGGAGCTCTGGAAACACCATATATTTT | TRBD1 | TRBV28 | - | TRBJ1-3
CASSLAGVSTDTQYF | TGTGCCAGCAGTCTAGCGGGGGTGAGCACAGATACGCAGTATTTT | TRBD2 | TRBV28 | - | TRBJ2-3
CASSQTSGQETQYF | TGTGCCAGCAGCCAGACTAGCGGACAAGAGACCCAGTACTTC | TRBD2 | TRBV4-2 | - | TRBJ2-5
CASSFQGVQYF | TGTGCCAGCAGTTTTCAGGGTGTGCAGTACTTC | - | TRBV28 | - | TRBJ2-7
CASSPQGEGTGELFF | TGCGCCAGCAGCCCACAGGGAGAGGGCACCGGGGAGCTGTTTTTT | - | TRBV5-1 | - | TRBJ2-2
CATGQRYYEQYF | TGTGCCACCGGACAGAGGTACTACGAGCAGTACTTC | - | TRBV10-3 | - | TRBJ2-7
CASSSRSGGTHNEQFF | TGTGCCAGCAGTTCTCGTAGCGGGGGAACCCACAATGAGCAGTTCTTC | TRBD2 | TRBV27 | - | TRBJ2-1
CASSLGQAAGANVLTF | TGTGCCAGCTCACTGGGACAGGCAGCTGGGGCCAACGTCCTGACTTTC | TRBD1 | TRBV18 | - | TRBJ2-6
CASSLWGQGADGYTF | TGTGCCAGCAGCTTGTGGGGTCAGGGGGCTGATGGCTACACCTTC | TRBD1 | TRBV5-6 | - | TRBJ1-2
CASSAQGWKTQYF | TGTGCCAGCAGCGCACAGGGGTGGAAGACCCAGTACTTC | TRBD1 | TRBV25-1 | - | TRBJ2-5
CASSSFRGHQPQHF | TGTGCCAGCAGTTCGTTCAGGGGGCATCAGCCCCAGCATTTT | TRBD1 | TRBV28 | - | TRBJ1-5
CASSSWSYEQYF | TGTGCCAGCAGCTCTTGGAGCTACGAGCAGTACTTC | - | TRBV7-2 | few | TRBJ2-7
CASSLMGTEGNTIYF | TGTGCCAGCAGCTTAATGGGGACAGAAGGAAACACCATATATTTT | TRBD1 | TRBV7-3 | - | TRBJ1-3
CASSQGYSNQPQHF | TGCGCCAGTAGTCAGGGTTATAGCAATCAGCCCCAGCATTTT | - | TRBV4-3 | - | TRBJ1-5
CASSSRRETQYF | TGTGCCAGCAGTTCTCGGCGGGAGACCCAGTACTTC | - | TRBV6-5 | - | TRBJ2-5
CASSVRDREHSPLHF | TGTGCCAGCAGCGTTAGGGACAGGGAACATTCACCCCTCCACTTT | TRBD1 | TRBV2 | - | TRBJ1-6
CASSSASGETQYF | TGCGCCAGCAGCAGTGCTAGCGGAGAGACCCAGTACTTC | TRBD2 | TRBV5-1 | - | TRBJ2-5